A single sample is the source of the 24 T cell receptor beta chains below, sequenced in a study of blood T cell repertoires in COVID-19. Libraries were prepared by immunoSEQ multiplex PCR; TCRdb keeps only in-frame clonotypes and omits some of them. The sample shows roughly 340,000 clones, about 90% of them seen only once. The sequencing input was peripheral blood. All receptors come from a woman in her late teens or twenties who had recovered from COVID-19.

The rearrangement joins TRBV7-8 to TRBJ2-2; 12 positions match TRBD2. CDR1 is SGHVS and CDR2 is FQNEAQ in the germline V gene. The V segment lost 6 bases and the J segment 3 bases; nucleotides outside the gene matches: 5. The CDR3 sequence is 16 residues long. The CDR3 nucleotides are TGTGCCAGCAGTTCTACTAGCGGGAGGTACACCGGGGAGCTGTTTTTT. This gives the protein CASSSTSGRYTGELFF.

The J gene is TRBJ2-5, the V gene TRBV5-8; TRBD1 agrees at 8 bases. The CDR3 contains 16 residues. The germline gives CDR1 SGHTS, CDR2 YDEGEE. J lost 6 bases, V lost 0 bases, and 10 bases had no gene match. The CDR3 nucleotides are TGTGCCAGCAGCTTGGCCGGGGCAGGGGGCTTGAAGACCCAGTACTTC. Protein product: CASSLAGAGGLKTQYF.

V gene TRBV7-9 combines with J gene TRBJ1-1; 7 nucleotides agree with TRBD1. This CDR3 region has 15 residues. Unmatched junction bases numbered 12, after V lost 5 bases and J lost 6 bases. The germline V gene encodes CDR1 SEHNR and CDR2 FQNEAQ (reference sequence). As DNA, the CDR3 is TGTGCCAGCAGCAGAGGGACAGTTTTTATGTCTGAAGCTTTCTTT. Its translation: CASSRGTVFMSEAFF.

The rearrangement joins TRBV19 to TRBJ1-2, with D perhaps matching TRBD1 (5 bases). The CDR3 spans 13 residues. Trimming shortened V by 5 bases and J by 7 bases, and 14 bases separated the two germline ends. Germline V gene lookup returns CDR1 LNHDA and CDR2 SQIVND (reference sequence). DNA of the CDR3: TGTGCCAGTAGTTCGACAGAATTTCGTGGCTACACCTTC. Translating gives CASSSTEFRGYTF.

The chain combines TRBV19 with TRBJ1-5; D is perhaps TRBD1 (5 bases). This CDR3 has 18 amino acids. V shed 3 bases and J shed 4 bases, with 22 bases lying between them. The V gene's germline CDR1 is LNHDA and CDR2 SQIVND (reference sequence). The CDR3 DNA follows: TGTGCCAGTAGTATCACAGGCCGAAAAAGTATAGGAAATCAGCCCCAGCATTTT. Protein sequence: CASSITGRKSIGNQPQHF.

CDR3 nucleotides: TGTGCCAGCTCAAGCCGACAACTGAACACTGAAGCTTTCTTT. Amino acids: CASSSRQLNTEAFF. This chain links TRBV18 with TRBJ1-1; D remains ambiguous. With 5 bases removed from V and 0 bases from J, the gap between germline ends came to 10 bases. The CDR3 has 14 amino acids. The V gene's germline CDR1 is KGHSH and CDR2 LQKENI.

The gene calls are TRBV5-4 and TRBJ1-3, with 11 nucleotides matching TRBD1. The CDR3 is made up of 17 amino acids. CDR1 SGHNT and CDR2 YYREEE come from the germline V gene (reference sequence). V dropped 3 bases and J dropped 0; count of bases not matched to a gene: 5. CDR3 residues: CASSWTGGYVSGNTIYF. Here the CDR3 DNA reads TGTGCCAGCAGCTGGACAGGGGGCTACGTCTCTGGAAACACCATATATTTT.

This rearrangement joins TRBV6-4 to TRBJ1-2, with D perhaps matching TRBD1 (5 bases). Germline CDR1 MRHNA, CDR2 SNTAGT. The V end was cut by 3 bases, the J end by 8 bases, with 13 bases between. The CDR3 is 13 residues long. CDR3 loop: CASSDKGIGGYTF. DNA for the CDR3: TGTGCCAGCAGTGATAAGGGGATCGGCGGCTACACCTTC.

The genes are TRBV3-1 (or the pseudogene TRBV3-2) and TRBJ2-1; TRBD2 agrees at 7 bases. V trimming: 4 bases; J trimming: 0 bases; junction bases outside the gene matches: 3. The CDR3 runs to 15 residues. Germline-derived CDR1 and CDR2 are LGHDT and YNNKEL (reference sequence). Here the CDR3 DNA reads TGTGCCAGCAGCCCCCTAGCGGTCTCCTACAATGAGCAGTTCTTC. Translated: CASSPLAVSYNEQFF.

The rearrangement joins TRBV19 to TRBJ1-1, with a weak D call TRBD1 (6 bases). Germline lookup yields CDR1 LNHDA and CDR2 SQIVND (reference sequence). The CDR3 has 13 amino acids. V was clipped by 9 bases and J by 1 base, with 12 bases between them. CDR3 residues: CASGDNSNTEAFF. The CDR3 DNA is TGTGCCAGCGGGGACAATTCGAACACTGAAGCTTTCTTT.

The chain uses TRBV11-2 and TRBJ2-1; TRBD2 agrees at 9 bases. The CDR3 is 14 residues long. The V and J ends lost 3 bases and 10 bases, in that order; junction bases with no gene match: 7. Germline assignment: CDR1 SGHAT and CDR2 FQNNGV. The CDR3 nucleotides read TGTGCCAGCAGCTTTTTAGCGGGAGCGTGGGAGCAGTTCTTC. It is translated as CASSFLAGAWEQFF.

The chain joins TRBV24-1 to TRBJ2-5; possible D gene TRBD1, 6 bases. Germline CDR1 and CDR2: KGHDR and SFDVKD. The CDR3 contains 13 residues. Trimming stripped 5 bases from V and 2 bases from J, with 8 bases between. CDR3: CATSGDIQETQYF. The CDR3 coding sequence is TGTGCCACCAGTGGGGACATACAAGAGACCCAGTACTTC.

V gene TRBV28 combines with J gene TRBJ1-2; D remains unclear. CDR3 length: 11 amino acids. Germline lookup yields CDR1 MDHEN and CDR2 SYDVKM. Trimming shortened V by 8 bases and J by 7 bases, and 11 bases separated the two germline ends. DNA for the CDR3: TGTGCCAGCGTCTCAAGGAGTGGCTACACCTTC. Translating it yields CASVSRSGYTF.

The chain's CDR3 is CATSDRGGPSQHF. The CDR3 DNA reads as TGTGCCACCTCCGACAGGGGGGGACCCTCCCAGCATTTT. The V and J genes are TRBV19 and TRBJ1-5; 9 bases fit TRBD1. CDR1 is LNHDA, CDR2 SQIVND, per germline (reference sequence). This CDR3 contains 13 residues. The junction had 12 bases not matched to a gene; V was cut back by 10 bases and J by 11 bases.

The chain is built from TRBV9 and TRBJ1-1; a weak D match, TRBD1 (5 bases). The V end was cut by 0 bases, the J end by 2 bases, with 23 bases between. The germline V gene has CDR1 SGDLS and CDR2 YYNGEE. This CDR3 has 19 amino acids. The CDR3 DNA sequence: TGTGCCAGCAGCGTAGGCGTCTTGAGGAGGGGCCGAGCAAACACTGAAGCTTTCTTT. This sequence encodes CASSVGVLRRGRANTEAFF.

This sequence joins TRBV4-3 and TRBJ2-1, with 7 positions matching TRBD1. The CDR3 extends over 15 amino acids. V lost 0 bases to trimming and J lost 7 bases; unmatched junction nucleotides: 6. Germline V gives CDR1 LGHNA, CDR2 YSLEER. The CDR3 DNA is TGCGCCAGCAGCCAAGAAGGGACAGTAGAGAATGAGCAGTTCTTC. It yields the protein CASSQEGTVENEQFF.

V gene TRBV2 combines with J gene TRBJ2-5; no reliable D call. With 4 bases removed from V and 5 bases from J, the gap between germline ends came to 8 bases. The CDR3 is 12 amino acids. Germline V gives CDR1 SNHLY, CDR2 FYNNEI. CDR3 residues: CASSAQRETQYF. The CDR3 nucleotides read TGTGCCAGCAGTGCCCAACGGGAGACCCAGTACTTC. The entire variable domain, with the rest obtained from reference TRBV2 and TRBJ2-5, is as follows: EPEVTQTPSHQVTQMGQEVILRCVPISNHLYFYWYRQILGQKVEFLVSFYNNEISEKSEIFDDQFSVERPDGSNFTLKIRSTKLEDSAMYFCASSAQRETQYFGPGTRLLVL.

V gene TRBV4-1 combines with J gene TRBJ1-5; D is unclear. Germline-derived CDR1 and CDR2 are MGHRA and YSYEKL. V gave up 5 bases and J gave up 4 bases, with 9 bases separating them. CDR3 length equals 13 residues. This CDR3 reads CASSKGPNQPQHF. The CDR3, as DNA: TGCGCCAGCAGCAAAGGGCCGAATCAGCCCCAGCATTTT.

The chain couples TRBV4-1 to TRBJ1-3; TRBD1 matches at 7 bases. V shed 4 bases, J shed 0 bases, and the junction held 0 bases outside the gene matches. Germline V gene data show CDR1 as MGHRA and CDR2 as YSYEKL. The CDR3 has 14 residues. In nucleotides, the CDR3 is TGCGCCAGCAGCCCAGGGGGCTCTGGAAACACCATATATTTT. This sequence encodes CASSPGGSGNTIYF.

The chain recombines TRBV7-9 with TRBJ2-2; 12 nucleotides match TRBD1. This CDR3 has 15 amino acids. V trimming: 7 bases; J trimming: 5 bases; junction bases outside the gene matches: 5. The germline CDR1 and CDR2 sequences are SEHNR and FQNEAQ (reference sequence). CDR3 in amino acids: CASMGQGAFTGELFF. CDR3 nucleotide sequence: TGTGCCAGCATGGGACAGGGGGCCTTTACCGGGGAGCTGTTTTTT. The full variable domain, its missing parts supplied by reference TRBV7-9 and TRBJ2-2, is DTGVSQNPRHKITKRGQNVTFRCDPISEHNRLYWYRQTLGQGPEFLTYFQNEAQLEKSRLLSDRFSAERPKGSFSTLEIQRTEQGDSAMYLCASMGQGAFTGELFFGEGSRLTVL.

V and J are TRBV18 and TRBJ2-5; 10 bases line up with TRBD1. CDR3 size: 16 residues. Trimming at V came to 3 bases and at J to 1 base, leaving 5 bases not matched to a gene. CDR1 KGHSH and CDR2 LQKENI come from the germline V gene. The DNA for the CDR3 is TGTGCCAGCTCACCGCCGGGACAGGGGTTCCAAGAGACCCAGTACTTC. Translation: CASSPPGQGFQETQYF.

This clone turned up a few times. The rearrangement joins TRBV7-8 to TRBJ2-7; D is uncertain. The CDR3 sequence is 13 residues long. Germline V CDR1 and CDR2: SGHVS, FQNEAQ. Trimming took 3 bases from V and 2 from J, leaving 8 bases between them. The CDR3 DNA sequence: TGTGCCAGCAGCTTGACGGGTACCTACGAGCAGTACGTC. Translation: CASSLTGTYEQYV.

The chain has TRBV28 and TRBJ1-1; TRBD1 is a possible D gene (5 bases). V gave up 4 bases and J gave up 4 bases, with 10 bases separating them. The germline V gene has CDR1 MDHEN and CDR2 SYDVKM. The CDR3 covers 13 residues. CDR3 region: CASSSPGPTEAFF. The CDR3 DNA follows: TGTGCCAGCAGTTCTCCAGGGCCCACTGAAGCTTTCTTT.

The table lists this clone with a count of one. Here the CDR3 DNA reads TGTGCCAGCAGCAGCAGGGAAGAGACCCAGTACTTC. This sequence encodes CASSSREETQYF. The V gene is TRBV13, the J gene TRBJ2-5; the D gene is possibly TRBD1 (5 bases). CDR3 length: 12 amino acids. Germline loops: CDR1 PRHDT, CDR2 FYEKMQ (reference sequence). Trimming left V 5 bases short and J 3 bases short, with 7 bases between. Full variable domain (missing parts from reference TRBV13 and TRBJ2-5): AAGVIQSPRHLIKEKRETATLKCYPIPRHDTVYWYQQGPGQDPQFLISFYEKMQSDKGSIPDRFSAQQFSDYHSELNMSSLELGDSALYFCASSSREETQYFGPGTRLLVL.